A selection of T cell receptor beta chains follows, all from one sample in a study of beta chain features in type 1 diabetes. The table came from immunoSEQ multiplex PCR; TCRdb's copy has only in-frame clones and leaves some out. This sample has about 140,000 clones, with about 9.7% found just once. Input material: central memory CD4+ T cells from blood. The receptors were sampled from a woman aged 40 to 55 in good health. Both conserved end residues are part of each CDR3. Each record gives: V gene, clone size, J gene, D gene, CDR3 protein, CDR3 DNA. The D gene is left open where the match is weak. Clone size, where shown, is once, few, many, or a class for clones that have expanded.

V gene: TRBV19
clone size: few
J gene: TRBJ2-4
D gene: TRBD1
CDR3 protein: CASSAGTGGRIAKNIQYF
CDR3 DNA: TGTGCCAGTAGTGCAGGGACAGGGGGCAGGATAGCCAAAAACATTCAGTACTTC

V gene: TRBV5-1
clone size: many
J gene: TRBJ2-7
D gene: TRBD1
CDR3 protein: CASSISDRGLPREQYF
CDR3 DNA: TGCGCCAGCAGCATCTCGGACAGGGGGCTTCCCCGCGAGCAGTACTTC

V gene: TRBV6-5
clone size: few
J gene: TRBJ2-2
D gene: -
CDR3 protein: CASSYLDWGLGELFF
CDR3 DNA: TGTGCCAGCAGTTACCTGGATTGGGGGCTCGGGGAGCTGTTTTTT

V gene: TRBV7-2
clone size: many
J gene: TRBJ2-5
D gene: -
CDR3 protein: CASRPGHWESQYF
CDR3 DNA: TGTGCCAGCAGGCCGGGACACTGGGAGTCCCAGTACTTC

V gene: TRBV5-1
clone size: -
J gene: TRBJ1-4
D gene: -
CDR3 protein: CASGVQGSTNEKLFF
CDR3 DNA: TGCGCCAGTGGGGTCCAGGGGAGCACTAATGAAAAACTGTTTTTT

V gene: TRBV29-1
clone size: -
J gene: TRBJ1-1
D gene: TRBD1
CDR3 protein: CSVAISQGVGMNTEAFF
CDR3 DNA: TGCAGCGTTGCGATTTCACAGGGGGTGGGCATGAACACTGAAGCTTTCTTT

V gene: TRBV27
clone size: -
J gene: TRBJ2-5
D gene: -
CDR3 protein: CASSDQLGTQVQYF
CDR3 DNA: TGTGCCAGCAGTGACCAACTCGGGACACAGGTCCAGTACTTC

V gene: TRBV5-1
clone size: few
J gene: TRBJ2-5
D gene: TRBD1
CDR3 protein: CASRPTTGEQETQYF
CDR3 DNA: TGCGCCAGCAGACCTACCACAGGGGAGCAAGAGACCCAGTACTTC

V gene: TRBV7-2
clone size: few
J gene: TRBJ1-5
D gene: -
CDR3 protein: CASSEQGNQPQHF
CDR3 DNA: TGTGCCAGCAGCGAGCAGGGCAATCAGCCCCAGCATTTT

V gene: TRBV29-1
clone size: -
J gene: TRBJ1-1
D gene: TRBD1
CDR3 protein: CSVADRGRGNTEAFF
CDR3 DNA: TGCAGCGTGGCCGACAGGGGAAGAGGGAACACTGAAGCTTTCTTT

V gene: TRBV4-3
clone size: many
J gene: TRBJ2-7
D gene: TRBD2
CDR3 protein: CASSQLGLAVQYF
CDR3 DNA: TGCGCCAGCAGCCAACTGGGACTAGCTGTGCAGTACTTC

V gene: TRBV7-7
clone size: -
J gene: TRBJ2-5
D gene: TRBD1
CDR3 protein: CASSSQQGETQYF
CDR3 DNA: TGTGCTAGCAGCTCTCAACAGGGGGAGACCCAGTACTTC

V gene: TRBV6-1
clone size: few
J gene: TRBJ2-1
D gene: TRBD1
CDR3 protein: CASSVGQGGEQFF
CDR3 DNA: TGTGCCAGCAGTGTTGGACAGGGGGGTGAGCAGTTCTTC

V gene: TRBV27
clone size: few
J gene: TRBJ1-5
D gene: -
CDR3 protein: CASSFESGPNQPQHF
CDR3 DNA: TGTGCCAGCAGTTTTGAATCAGGGCCCAATCAGCCCCAGCATTTT

V gene: TRBV9
clone size: -
J gene: TRBJ2-5
D gene: -
CDR3 protein: CASSVARTAGEQETQYF
CDR3 DNA: TGTGCCAGCAGCGTAGCGAGGACAGCCGGAGAGCAAGAGACCCAGTACTTC

V gene: TRBV7-8
clone size: -
J gene: TRBJ1-2
D gene: -
CDR3 protein: CASSPVGLGGYTF
CDR3 DNA: TGTGCCAGCAGCCCTGTAGGACTAGGTGGCTACACCTTC

V gene: TRBV7-7
clone size: few
J gene: TRBJ1-4
D gene: TRBD1
CDR3 protein: CASSFRDRGLVKLFF
CDR3 DNA: TGTGCTAGCAGCTTTAGGGACAGGGGGCTGGTAAAACTGTTTTTT

V gene: TRBV19
clone size: few
J gene: TRBJ1-1
D gene: -
CDR3 protein: CASSQFRTDSNTEAFF
CDR3 DNA: TGTGCCAGTAGTCAGTTCCGGACAGACTCGAACACTGAAGCTTTCTTT

V gene: TRBV5-1
clone size: few
J gene: TRBJ2-1
D gene: TRBD2
CDR3 protein: CASSDLAGGSYNEQFF
CDR3 DNA: TGCGCCAGCAGCGATCTAGCGGGGGGCTCCTACAATGAGCAGTTCTTC

V gene: TRBV5-6
clone size: -
J gene: TRBJ1-1
D gene: -
CDR3 protein: CASLSETEAFF
CDR3 DNA: TGTGCCAGCTTATCCGAGACTGAAGCTTTCTTT

V gene: TRBV5-4
clone size: few
J gene: TRBJ1-6
D gene: -
CDR3 protein: CASSLGLSYNSPLHF
CDR3 DNA: TGTGCCAGCAGCTTGGGTCTGTCGTATAATTCACCCCTCCACTTT

V gene: TRBV2
clone size: few
J gene: TRBJ1-5
D gene: TRBD1
CDR3 protein: CASKGTGGSNQPQHF
CDR3 DNA: TGTGCCAGCAAAGGGACAGGGGGCTCCAATCAGCCCCAGCATTTT

V gene: TRBV14
clone size: few
J gene: TRBJ1-2
D gene: TRBD1
CDR3 protein: CASSQRQGDNYGYTF
CDR3 DNA: TGTGCCAGCAGCCAAAGACAGGGGGACAACTATGGCTACACCTTC

V gene: TRBV7-9
clone size: few
J gene: TRBJ2-1
D gene: TRBD2
CDR3 protein: CASSAPGTSANEQFF
CDR3 DNA: TGTGCCAGCAGCGCTCCGGGGACTAGCGCTAATGAGCAGTTCTTC

V gene: TRBV5-6
clone size: -
J gene: TRBJ1-2
D gene: -
CDR3 protein: CASSWGRGNRGGYTF
CDR3 DNA: TGTGCCAGCAGCTGGGGGAGGGGGAATAGAGGTGGCTACACCTTC

V gene: TRBV7-2
clone size: few
J gene: TRBJ2-3
D gene: -
CDR3 protein: CASSPFTDTQYF
CDR3 DNA: TGTGCCAGCAGCCCTTTCACAGATACGCAGTATTTT

V gene: TRBV4-3
clone size: -
J gene: TRBJ1-2
D gene: -
CDR3 protein: CASSQDRTGPYYGYTF
CDR3 DNA: TGCGCCAGCAGCCAAGATCGCACAGGGCCCTACTATGGCTACACCTTC

V gene: TRBV7-2
clone size: -
J gene: TRBJ2-7
D gene: TRBD2
CDR3 protein: CASSLRGLAGDSYEQYF
CDR3 DNA: TGTGCCAGCAGCCTAAGAGGACTAGCGGGGGACTCCTACGAGCAGTACTTC

V gene: TRBV5-6
clone size: few
J gene: TRBJ2-7
D gene: TRBD1
CDR3 protein: CASSLSGTGFSYEQYF
CDR3 DNA: TGTGCCAGCAGCTTATCCGGGACAGGGTTCTCCTACGAGCAGTACTTC

V gene: TRBV6-6
clone size: -
J gene: TRBJ1-1
D gene: -
CDR3 protein: CASRGNTEAFF
CDR3 DNA: TGTGCCAGCCGGGGTAACACTGAAGCTTTCTTT

V gene: TRBV13
clone size: few
J gene: TRBJ1-2
D gene: -
CDR3 protein: CASSLGQSYGYTF
CDR3 DNA: TGTGCCAGCAGCTTAGGACAGAGCTATGGCTACACCTTC

V gene: TRBV10-2
clone size: once
J gene: TRBJ2-5
D gene: TRBD2
CDR3 protein: CASTRGEGETQYF
CDR3 DNA: TGCGCCAGCACGCGGGGGGAGGGAGAGACCCAGTACTTC

V gene: TRBV5-4
clone size: -
J gene: TRBJ1-3
D gene: -
CDR3 protein: CASSLGGVSGNTIYF
CDR3 DNA: TGTGCCAGCAGCTTGGGGGGGGTCTCTGGAAACACCATATATTTT

V gene: TRBV2
clone size: -
J gene: TRBJ2-1
D gene: TRBD1
CDR3 protein: CASSEGKRGRALFDEQFF
CDR3 DNA: TGTGCCAGCAGTGAAGGGAAGAGGGGGCGAGCCCTATTCGATGAGCAGTTCTTC

V gene: TRBV7-2
clone size: -
J gene: TRBJ2-2
D gene: TRBD1
CDR3 protein: CASSLGQGVTGELFF
CDR3 DNA: TGTGCCAGCAGCTTAGGGCAGGGGGTCACCGGGGAGCTGTTTTTT

V gene: TRBV5-1
clone size: -
J gene: TRBJ2-4
D gene: TRBD1
CDR3 protein: CASSRDRGLWPWGNIQYF
CDR3 DNA: TGCGCCAGCAGCAGGGACAGGGGGCTGTGGCCGTGGGGAAACATTCAGTACTTC

V gene: TRBV4-3
clone size: many
J gene: TRBJ1-2
D gene: TRBD1
CDR3 protein: CASSPYAGTVGNYGYTF
CDR3 DNA: TGCGCCAGCAGCCCGTATGCCGGGACAGTCGGAAACTATGGCTACACCTTC